The 24 T cell receptor beta chains below were found in one sample sequenced in a study of tumor-infiltrating lymphocytes in oesophageal squamous cell carcinoma. Each CDR3 protein is one row after TCRdb ran MiXCR on the PCR reads. The repertoire holds about 23,000 distinct CDR3 sequences, around 38% seen once, with 20% to 25% in the top ten. The sequenced sample consisted of esophageal tumor tissue. These receptors were taken from a male donor with esophageal squamous cell carcinoma.

V usage is TRBV11-2 and J usage is TRBJ2-6, with TRBD1 as a possible D gene (5 bases). CDR1 is SGHAT and CDR2 is FQNNGV in the germline V gene. The V and J ends lost 5 bases and 1 base respectively, with 6 bases between them. This CDR3 spans 14 amino acids. This CDR3 is CASSDRSGANVLTF. As DNA, the CDR3 is TGTGCCAGCAGCGACAGATCTGGGGCCAACGTCCTGACTTTC.

This clonotype was recorded at least ten times. The chain employs TRBV11-3 and TRBJ2-2, with a tentative D call TRBD2 (5 bases). There are 13 residues in the CDR3. V was cut by 1 base and J by 9 bases, with 9 bases left in between. Germline V gene sequence: CDR1 SGHNT, CDR2 YENEEA. The CDR3 nucleotides are TGTGCCAGCAGCTTAGGCGGGCGGCGGGAGCTGTTTTTT. Translated, it gives CASSLGGRRELFF.

This clonotype was observed a handful of times. V gene TRBV7-3 combines with J gene TRBJ2-1, with TRBD2 identical over 12 bases. J was trimmed by 5 bases and V by 3 bases; bases with no gene match: 8. Germline V gives CDR1 SGHTA, CDR2 FQGTGA. CDR3 size: 17 residues. CDR3 in DNA: TGTGCCAGCAGCTTTAAATCCGGACTAGCGGGAAACAATGAGCAGTTCTTC. Residues: CASSFKSGLAGNNEQFF.

This clonotype appeared a single time. The CDR3 does not end in the conserved phenylalanine or tryptophan, so this is likely a read error. The limits of the CDR3 on the DNA are not certain, so only TCRdb's listed CDR3 is given. CDR3 sequence reads: CASSKRTGGSNEQYFGN. J is TRBJ2-5 and V is TRBV12-3 or TRBV12-4; the table names TRBD1, a call not compared with the DNA. The CDR3 has 17 residues if both end residues are counted.

The V and J genes are TRBV28 and TRBJ2-5; D possibly matches TRBD1 or TRBD2 (5 bases each). The CDR3 contains 16 residues. CDR1 and CDR2 from the germline V gene are MDHEN and SYDVKM. Deletions cut 2 bases from V and 2 bases from J, with 15 bases between. The CDR3 spells CASSLILGDLQETQYF. CDR3 coding DNA: TGTGCCAGCAGTTTAATCTTGGGGGACCTACAAGAGACCCAGTACTTC.

This clonotype was observed once. The gene calls are TRBV6-8 and TRBJ1-2, with 7 bases identical to TRBD1. Germline trimming cut 5 bases from V and 2 bases from J; bases unmatched to any gene: 5. Per the germline V gene, CDR1 is MNHGY and CDR2 is SAAAGT. This CDR3 has 14 amino acids. The CDR3 region is CASSDEGQNYGYTF. The CDR3 DNA follows: TGTGCCAGCAGTGACGAGGGACAGAACTATGGCTACACCTTC.

This clonotype is labeled medium-sized (0.01 to 0.1%). V gene TRBV6-1 combines with J gene TRBJ2-5, with a tentative D call TRBD2 (5 bases). V was shortened by 0 bases and J by 5 bases, with 10 bases between the two germline ends. Germline CDR1 and CDR2: MNHNS and SASEGT. This CDR3 is 14 amino acids long. CDR3 loop: CASSEAGSSETQYF. In DNA form, the CDR3 reads TGTGCCAGCAGTGAAGCGGGTTCTAGCGAGACCCAGTACTTC.

Ten or more counts support this clonotype. The chain carries TRBV24-1 and TRBJ2-2; the match to TRBD2 covers 8 bases. The CDR3 is 18 amino acids. Per the germline V gene, CDR1 is KGHDR and CDR2 is SFDVKD. V lost 6 bases, J lost 4 bases, and 15 bases stayed unmatched. The CDR3 coding sequence is TGTGCCACCAGTCCAATCGAGGGCCGGGGGGGTGGCACCGGGGAGCTGTTTTTT. Translated, it gives CATSPIEGRGGGTGELFF.

In its sample, this clonotype was seen many times. The chain carries TRBV28 and TRBJ1-3; TRBD1 agrees at 7 bases. CDR1 MDHEN and CDR2 SYDVKM come from the germline V gene. J gave up 6 bases and V 7 bases, and 9 bases lay outside the gene matches. The CDR3 length is 14 residues. The CDR3 sequence: CASTMTGSENTIYF. The CDR3 DNA reads TGTGCCAGCACCATGACAGGGAGCGAAAACACCATATATTTT.

The table lists this clonotype with many counts. The V and J genes are TRBV28 and TRBJ2-1; 7 bases map to TRBD2. CDR3 length: 14 amino acids. With V trimmed by 5 bases and J by 7 bases, 8 bases remained unmatched. Per the germline V gene, CDR1 is MDHEN and CDR2 is SYDVKM. CDR3 in amino acids: CASSINWGGNEQFF. CDR3 DNA: TGTGCCAGCAGTATAAATTGGGGGGGGAATGAGCAGTTCTTC.

Details on this clonotype: This CDR3 is missing its conserved last phenylalanine or tryptophan, likely due to a read error. The DNA is left out, because the CDR3 cannot be placed on it with certainty; the CDR3 is given as TCRdb lists it. This sequence joins TRBV6-5 and TRBJ2-1; the D segment call TRBD1 is taken from the table without a DNA check. Germline lookup yields CDR1 MNHEY and CDR2 SVGAGI. The CDR3 extends over 15 residues, inclusive of both ends. CDR3 residues: CASTDRDAYEQYFGN.

This clonotype was detected ten times or more. The CDR3 region has the DNA TGCGCCAGCAGTGAGGCCGTTAAGATATATTACAATGAGCAGTTCTTC. Amino acid sequence: CASSEAVKIYYNEQFF. V and J are TRBV10-1 and TRBJ2-1; D gene unclear. With 2 bases removed from V and 4 bases from J, the gap between germline ends came to 15 bases. Germline loops: CDR1 WNHNN, CDR2 SYGVQD (reference sequence). The CDR3 runs to 16 residues.

This clonotype was detected ten times or more. This sequence joins TRBV9 and TRBJ2-5; D gene uncertain. Germline V gene lookup returns CDR1 SGDLS and CDR2 YYNGEE. V gave up 4 bases and J gave up 4 bases, with 8 bases separating them. This CDR3 comprises 12 residues. CDR3 protein: CASSPYGETQYF. In DNA, the CDR3 is TGTGCCAGCAGCCCCTATGGAGAGACCCAGTACTTC.

Of note for this clonotype: Being one base from a much bigger clone, this may be a read error. The gene calls are TRBV7-6 and TRBJ1-4, with no clear D. Trimming shortened V by 5 bases and J by 4 bases, and 11 bases separated the two germline ends. CDR3 size: 14 residues. The germline gives CDR1 SGHVS, CDR2 FNYEAQ. CDR3 DNA: TGTGCCAGCAGCCCCCCACCGATTAATGAAAAACTGTTTTTT. It specifies CASSPPPINEKLFF. Complete variable domain (other parts from reference TRBV7-6 and TRBJ1-4): GAGVSQSPRYKVTKRGQDVALRCDPISGHVSLYWYRQALGQGPEFLTYFNYEAQQDKSGLPNDRFSAERPEGSISTLTIQRTEQRDSAMYRCASSPPPINEKLFFGSGTQLSVL.

Of note for this clonotype: This may be a read error, as it is one base from a much larger clone. The chain links TRBV23-1 to TRBJ2-7; no definite D call. TRBV23-1 is noted as an ORF with a role that remains uncertain. Trimming took off 6 bases at V and 0 bases at J, with 15 bases between the two ends. The CDR3 has 15 residues. DNA for the CDR3: TGCGCCAGCAGGCCCGTCTCTCTCTCCTCCTACGAGCAGTACTTC. Protein product: CASRPVSLSSYEQYF.

The CDR3: CATSQPGRDYGYTF. The DNA for the CDR3 is TGTGCCACCAGCCAACCGGGACGGGACTATGGCTACACCTTC. The V gene is TRBV24-1, the J gene TRBJ1-2; D may be TRBD1 (5 bases). This CDR3 region has 14 residues. Per the germline V gene, CDR1 is KGHDR and CDR2 is SFDVKD. Deletions cut 7 bases from V and 3 bases from J, with 14 bases between.

This chain joins TRBV28 and TRBJ2-5; the D is unclear. The J call is in doubt because the DNA end fits TRBJ2-6 better. Germline V gene sequence: CDR1 MDHEN, CDR2 SYDVKM. The CDR3 covers 14 residues. CDR3 in amino acids: CASSRSAGANVLTF. The CDR3 DNA follows: TGTGCCAGCAGTCGTTCTGCTGGGGCCAACGTCCTGACTTTC.

By share, this clonotype ranks as medium-sized (0.01 to 0.1%). The chain recombines TRBV7-6 with TRBJ2-1, with D perhaps matching TRBD1 (6 bases). The CDR3 covers 17 residues. Trimming shortened V by 1 base and J by 5 bases, and 18 bases separated the two germline ends. CDR1 and CDR2 (germline): SGHVS, FNYEAQ. The CDR3 sequence is CASSLGVSAGAHNEQFF. CDR3 coding DNA: TGTGCCAGCAGCTTAGGAGTATCGGCAGGGGCCCACAATGAGCAGTTCTTC.

At least ten counts were recorded for this clonotype. This chain joins TRBV7-6 and TRBJ1-2, with 10 bases identical to TRBD1. The germline V gene has CDR1 SGHVS and CDR2 FNYEAQ. The V and J ends lost 4 bases and 4 bases, in that order; junction bases with no gene match: 3. The CDR3 is 14 amino acids. The DNA for the CDR3 is TGTGCCAGCAGCTACGGACAGGGGGGCTATGGCTACACCTTC. Translation: CASSYGQGGYGYTF. Full variable domain (missing parts from reference TRBV7-6 and TRBJ1-2): GAGVSQSPRYKVTKRGQDVALRCDPISGHVSLYWYRQALGQGPEFLTYFNYEAQQDKSGLPNDRFSAERPEGSISTLTIQRTEQRDSAMYRCASSYGQGGYGYTFGSGTRLTVV.

This clonotype was picked up many times. V and J are TRBV6-6 and TRBJ1-1; no definite D call. Germline CDR1 MNHNY, CDR2 SVGAGI (reference sequence). Trimming pared 2 bases from V and 6 bases from J, leaving 13 bases between. This CDR3 region has 14 residues. The CDR3 sequence: CASSYGQYAAEAFF. CDR3 coding DNA: TGTGCCAGCAGTTACGGCCAATACGCGGCTGAAGCTTTCTTT.

This clonotype was counted at least ten times. Given a much more abundant clone one base away, this may be a read error. The chain combines TRBV24-1 with TRBJ2-5; 12 positions match TRBD1. CDR3 length: 14 residues. Germline lookup yields CDR1 KGHDR and CDR2 SFDVKD. J lost 11 bases, V lost 7 bases, and 10 bases had no gene match. In DNA form, the CDR3 reads TGTGCCACCAGCCGGGACAGGGGGCGAAATGAGCAGTACTTC. As protein: CATSRDRGRNEQYF.

This clonotype was seen ten or more times. This chain uses TRBV6-1 with TRBJ2-7; D not certain. Trimming stripped 6 bases from V and 5 bases from J, with 11 bases between. The CDR3 sequence is 12 residues long. Germline CDR1 and CDR2: MNHNS and SASEGT. In nucleotides, the CDR3 is TGTGCCAGCAGCCAAGGCTGGGACGAGCAGTACTTC. Its translation: CASSQGWDEQYF.

Of note for this clonotype: Possible read error: a much larger clone is one base away. The V and J genes are TRBV5-1 and TRBJ2-1, with 10 nucleotides matching TRBD1. J was trimmed by 10 bases and V by 4 bases; bases with no gene match: 8. The CDR3 is 14 residues long. CDR1 and CDR2 from the germline V gene are SGHRS and YFSETQ. The CDR3 coding sequence is TGCGCCAGCAGCGTGACAGGGGGCTATTACGAGCAGTTCTTC. Its protein is CASSVTGGYYEQFF.

This clonotype was recorded at least ten times. The J gene is TRBJ2-7, the V gene TRBV7-8, with D possibly matching TRBD2 (5 bases). The V gene's germline CDR1 is SGHVS and CDR2 FQNEAQ. The CDR3 is made up of 12 amino acids. V was pared by 0 bases and J by 7 bases, with 7 bases between. The CDR3 here is CASSLARGEQYF. DNA of the CDR3: TGTGCCAGCAGCTTAGCGCGAGGGGAGCAGTACTTC.